Below are 3 T cell receptor beta chains sequenced from a single sample in a study of monozygotic twins with inflammatory bowel disease. Each CDR3 protein gets one entry in TCRdb, which reprocessed the 5' RACE reads and gives no DNA. In all, the sample yields approximately 400,000 distinct CDR3 sequences. Sequenced: blood. The receptors derive from a human donor with ulcerative colitis or Crohn's disease, or a healthy co-twin of an affected twin (not recorded which).

The CDR3 here is CASSQDVGLNEQFF. The rearrangement uses TRBV3-1 and TRBJ2-1. Germline V lookup: CDR1 LGHDT, CDR2 YNNKEL (reference sequence). The CDR3 has 14 amino acids.

The genes are TRBV7-9 and TRBJ2-7; TCRdb's D call of TRBD1 is untestable without DNA. The germline V gene encodes CDR1 SEHNR and CDR2 FQNEAQ (reference sequence). The CDR3 runs 15 residues. The chain's CDR3 is CASSLARDATYEQYF.

This chain uses TRBV12-3 or TRBV12-4 with TRBJ1-5; without DNA, the TCRdb call of TRBD1 cannot be checked. This CDR3 has 16 amino acids. The CDR3 loop is CASSLDSLTGGQPQHF.